A selection of T cell receptor beta chains follows, all from one sample in a study of blood T cell repertoires in COVID-19. Sequencing used immunoSEQ multiplex PCR; TCRdb keeps in-frame clones, though not all of them. The sample shows 310,000 or so clones, roughly nine tenths of them seen only once. Sequenced: peripheral blood. All receptors derive from a woman between 50 and 59 years old who had recovered from COVID-19. Both conserved end residues are part of each CDR3. D genes are given only for firm matches. The size field is filled for only some rows; it gives once, few, many or a size class.

CDR3 DNA | CDR3 protein | J gene | D gene | clone size | V gene
TGTGCCAGCAGCCTGACTAGCGGGGGGGCCCAGGGTGAGCAGTTCTTC | CASSLTSGGAQGEQFF | TRBJ2-1 | TRBD2 | . | TRBV7-3
TGTGCCAGCAGCCATGCCGACATGTATGGCTACACCTTC | CASSHADMYGYTF | TRBJ1-2 | . | once | TRBV5-5
TGTGCCAGTAGTATAAGCCAGGGGCACCCCTATGGCTACACCTTC | CASSISQGHPYGYTF | TRBJ1-2 | . | . | TRBV19
TGTGCCAGCAAATCAGGCCTAAGCACAGATACGCAGTATTTT | CASKSGLSTDTQYF | TRBJ2-3 | . | . | TRBV14
TGTGCCAGCAGCTTGGTAGGTTTTAGCGGGGGACCAACCACAGATACGCAGTATTTT | CASSLVGFSGGPTTDTQYF | TRBJ2-3 | TRBD2 | . | TRBV5-5
TGTGCCAGCAGCCGTCCTGACAGCTGGGATGAAAAACTGTTTTTT | CASSRPDSWDEKLFF | TRBJ1-4 | . | once | TRBV16
TGTGCCTGGGGGACAGGGACAAATTCACCCCTCCACTTT | CAWGTGTNSPLHF | TRBJ1-6 | TRBD1 | few | TRBV30
TGTGCCAGCTCACCACATCAGGGAATGGACACTGAAGCTTTCTTT | CASSPHQGMDTEAFF | TRBJ1-1 | . | few | TRBV18
TGTGCCAGCAGCCCACTCGGACAGGGGAGAACTGAAGCTTTCTTT | CASSPLGQGRTEAFF | TRBJ1-1 | TRBD1 | . | TRBV11-1
TGTGCCAGCAGCCCCTCACTAGCGGGGCACGAGCAGTACTTC | CASSPSLAGHEQYF | TRBJ2-7 | TRBD2 | few | TRBV27
TGTGCTAGTGGCCGGACAGGGGACACTGAAGCTTTCTTT | CASGRTGDTEAFF | TRBJ1-1 | TRBD1 | few | TRBV12-5
TGCGCCAGCAGTATAACAGGGGGGACCGGGGAGCTGTTTTTT | CASSITGGTGELFF | TRBJ2-2 | TRBD1 | . | TRBV5-1
TGTGCCAGCAGCTTATTGGCCTTGAACACTGAAGCTTTCTTT | CASSLLALNTEAFF | TRBJ1-1 | . | . | TRBV7-2
TGTGCCAGCAGCCAAGGGGGACTAGCGGTCAATGAGCAGTTCTTC | CASSQGGLAVNEQFF | TRBJ2-1 | TRBD2 | . | TRBV3-1/TRBV3-2
TGTGCCAGCAGTTCGGACAGGGTTACCGGGGAGCTGTTTTTT | CASSSDRVTGELFF | TRBJ2-2 | TRBD1 | . | TRBV5-4
TGTGCCATCGGACAGGGGGAACGGTTCTTC | CAIGQGERFF | TRBJ2-1 | TRBD1 | few | TRBV10-3
TGTGCCAGCAGCCGGGACAGGGGGAACTACGAGCAGTACTTC | CASSRDRGNYEQYF | TRBJ2-7 | TRBD1 | . | TRBV5-4
TGTGCCATACGCCGGGACACGTCCTACGAGCAGTACTTC | CAIRRDTSYEQYF | TRBJ2-7 | . | . | TRBV10-3
TGTGCCAGCCGGGACAGGGGCCTGGGAAACACCGGGGAGCTGTTTTTT | CASRDRGLGNTGELFF | TRBJ2-2 | TRBD1 | . | TRBV2
TGCGCCAGCAGGGGCGATAAGCAGTTCTTC | CASRGDKQFF | TRBJ2-1 | . | . | TRBV5-1
TGTGCCAGTAGTATAGACCCGGGACAGGGTCAACGATTT | CASSIDPGQGQRF | TRBJ1-6 | TRBD1 | . | TRBV19
TGTGCCTTCCGAACAGGGGGGGAGACCCAGTACTTC | CAFRTGGETQYF | TRBJ2-5 | TRBD1 | . | TRBV30
TGTGCCAGTAGAGCCCAGGGATTAGCGAACACTGAAGCTTTCTTT | CASRAQGLANTEAFF | TRBJ1-1 | . | . | TRBV19
TGTGCCAGCAGCTTAGCCTGGGGACAGAGTACCCACGAGCAGTACTTC | CASSLAWGQSTHEQYF | TRBJ2-7 | TRBD1 | few | TRBV7-6